What follows describes a single T cell receptor beta chain. Its antigen remains undetermined. The sample holds no much larger clone one base away, and base qualities are not on file. Counted from cysteine to phenylalanine, this CDR3 has 17 amino acids. Only CDR3 DNA is held: 51 bases, read in frame from base 1. CDR1 and CDR2 are read off the germline V gene as LGHNA and YNFKEQ. Germline trimming amounts to 3 bases on V and 3 bases on J, with 9 as the count of junction bases outside the gene matches. The data derive from a study of blood T cell repertoires in COVID-19 (TCRdb year 2020). At the level of the whole study: Samples from collaborators originated in the United States, Italy and Spain and spanned both the acute and convalescent phases of COVID-19. A freely available public database, intended as a resource for researchers studying the immune response to SARS-CoV-2, is where the repertoires were released. Samples came from the ongoing ImmuneRACE study (first 160 participants) plus 1,254 subjects from 6 global collaborators. The prospective study material was composed of cDNA or gDNA derived from T cells, B-cell-depleted T cells, or PBMCs. Where available, HLA class I and class II types were taken from metadata supplied by the sample provider and were not determined by assay-based typing. Deeply sampled blood TCRbeta repertoires from subjects exposed to, actively infected with, or recovered from COVID-19 were included in the dataset. Nearly every sample came with metadata listing a de-identified subject ID, COVID-19 status, age in years and sex. Results the study describes overall, beyond this receptor: How much clinical and demographic metadata was included differed by source and by participant, and the metadata was provided uncurated.

Enrolling through a virtual design, the prospective study's participants ranged in age from about 18 to 89 years and lived across 24 United States geographic areas. Cohort assignment in the prospective study relied on participant-reported clinical history from a screening survey and a study questionnaire. In the prospective study, mobile phlebotomists collected whole blood, serum and a nasopharyngeal or oropharyngeal swab from each participant. Additional blood draws and questionnaires over an approximately two-month period could optionally be provided by prospective study participants. Before DNA extraction, prospective study blood samples were shipped either frozen or at room temperature. TCRbeta CDR3 regions were amplified from genomic DNA by means of the immunoSEQ Assay, a bias-controlled multiplex PCR. Regarding the original processing steps: Within the assay, amplification of reference gene primers was used to estimate how many nucleated cells each sample contained. Sequence reads were collapsed and filtered to measure the absolute abundance of every unique TCRbeta CDR3 rearrangement. Productive Simpson clonality was computed per sample as the square root of Simpson's diversity index over productive rearrangements. The table comes from immuneACCESS by way of TCRdb, which keeps in-frame sequences with V and J called. Part of the clones is missing from these tables; in studies checked, under half for an unresolved V gene and the rest for unknown reasons. The V and J calls and clone size were taken over from that table, and D and trimming were inferred from the DNA. This sample comprises around 220,000 clones, over 75% of them detected only once. About 7.7% of the sample goes to the ten largest clones.

This clonotype was sampled from a middle-aged woman with acute COVID-19. The V and J segments used are TRBV4-2 and TRBJ2-2, with 8 middle bases fitting TRBD1. Sequencing was carried out using PBMCs or T cells enriched from blood (not recorded which). The sequenced DNA is TGTGCCAGCAGCCAGCAGGCAGGGGGCGCGTACACCGGGGAGCTGTTTTTT. Its protein reads: CASSQQAGGAYTGELFF.